This is a list of T cell receptor beta chains from one sample in a study of shared clonotypes between healthy human individuals. Profiling relied on immunoSEQ multiplex PCR, and the TCRdb table lists in-frame clones only, not all of them. The sample lists about 1,500,000 clones, about 96% occurring once. Sequencing was performed on naive CD4+ T cells sorted from blood. The source of these receptors is a man aged 25-45 years in good health. CDR3s include the opening cysteine and the closing phenylalanine or tryptophan. D genes are given only for firm matches. Clone size is shown for a subset of rows, as once, few, many or a class of expanded clone.

size	D	V	J	length	CDR3	DNA
.	TRBD1	TRBV6-4	TRBJ1-5	15	CASSETGGGNQPQHF	TGTGCCAGCAGCGAGACAGGGGGCGGAAATCAGCCCCAGCATTTT
.	.	TRBV6-6	TRBJ2-7	12	CASGRDEREQYF	TGTGCCAGCGGCCGGGACGAACGGGAGCAGTACTTC
.	.	TRBV19	TRBJ1-5	14	CASSGRQVRQPQHF	TGTGCCAGTAGTGGCCGACAGGTCCGGCAGCCCCAGCATTTT
.	.	TRBV5-6	TRBJ2-3	14	CASSLALGTDTQYF	TGTGCCAGCAGCTTGGCCCTAGGTACAGATACGCAGTATTTT
.	TRBD1	TRBV9	TRBJ2-7	12	CASSRDRDEQYF	TGTGCCAGCAGCAGAGACAGGGACGAGCAGTACTTC
.	.	TRBV10-1	TRBJ2-3	13	CASSELPTDTQYF	TGCGCCAGCAGTGAGCTGCCCACGGATACGCAGTATTTT
.	.	TRBV5-4	TRBJ2-1	17	CASSLGTGVSGYNEQFF	TGTGCCAGCAGCTTGGGGACAGGAGTTAGCGGCTACAATGAGCAGTTCTTC
.	TRBD2	TRBV13	TRBJ2-7	20	CASSPYRPGTSGISSYEQYF	TGTGCCAGCAGCCCCTACCGTCCCGGGACTAGCGGGATTAGCTCCTACGAGCAGTACTTC
.	TRBD2	TRBV15	TRBJ2-3	15	CATSIGGRGPDTQYF	TGTGCCACCAGTATTGGCGGGAGGGGTCCAGATACGCAGTATTTT
few	.	TRBV5-4	TRBJ2-2	17	CASSQDGAMAHTGELFF	TGTGCCAGCAGCCAGGACGGAGCGATGGCCCACACCGGGGAGCTGTTTTTT
.	.	TRBV29-1	TRBJ2-7	15	CSVEARAGTYYEQYF	TGCAGCGTTGAAGCCAGGGCAGGGACCTACTACGAGCAGTACTTC
.	.	TRBV28	TRBJ2-7	17	CASSLPPTGNYLYEQYF	TGTGCCAGCAGTTTACCGCCTACAGGGAATTACCTCTACGAGCAGTACTTC
.	.	TRBV7-8	TRBJ1-4	14	CASSLAGLNEKLFF	TGTGCCAGCAGCTTAGCGGGGCTGAATGAAAAACTGTTTTTT
.	.	TRBV5-4	TRBJ2-7	15	CASSSYRQAPYEQYF	TGTGCCAGCAGCTCCTACCGACAGGCCCCCTACGAGCAGTACTTC
.	.	TRBV7-2	TRBJ2-7	14	CASSLVGSTYEQYF	TGTGCCAGCAGCTTAGTCGGTTCGACCTACGAGCAGTACTTC
once	TRBD1	TRBV14	TRBJ2-7	15	CASSHSQGGPYEQYF	TGTGCCAGCAGCCATTCACAGGGGGGACCCTACGAGCAGTACTTC
.	.	TRBV28	TRBJ1-2	13	CASSFRNQYGYTF	TGTGCCAGCAGTTTCAGGAATCAGTATGGCTACACCTTC
.	TRBD1	TRBV5-6	TRBJ1-5	18	CASSRTVGQGTFNQPQHF	TGTGCCAGCAGCCGAACTGTGGGACAGGGGACTTTCAATCAGCCCCAGCATTTT
.	.	TRBV28	TRBJ1-5	15	CASSLGPPSNQPQHF	TGTGCCAGCAGCCTAGGGCCGCCTAGCAATCAGCCCCAGCATTTT
.	.	TRBV5-1	TRBJ2-4	17	CASSSATTGHSKNIQYF	TGCGCCAGCAGCTCCGCCACGACTGGACATAGCAAAAACATTCAGTACTTC
.	TRBD1	TRBV14	TRBJ2-7	16	CASSQDLRQGSYEQYF	TGTGCCAGCAGCCAAGATTTAAGACAGGGGTCCTACGAGCAGTACTTC
.	.	TRBV9	TRBJ2-6	16	CASSVGPVGATNVLTF	TGTGCCAGCAGCGTAGGCCCCGTAGGGGCGACCAACGTCCTGACTTTC
.	.	TRBV19	TRBJ1-1	15	CASGATGGFGTEAFF	TGTGCCAGTGGCGCCACTGGGGGCTTTGGCACTGAAGCTTTCTTT
.	TRBD1	TRBV7-8	TRBJ2-7	15	CASITGTGGFYEQYF	TGTGCCAGCATTACCGGGACAGGGGGCTTCTACGAGCAGTACTTC
.	TRBD1	TRBV18	TRBJ1-1	16	CASSNRDRGRNTEAFF	TGTGCCAGCTCAAACCGGGACAGGGGACGGAACACTGAAGCTTTCTTT
.	.	TRBV19	TRBJ2-1	12	CASSTRGNEQFF	TGTGCCAGTAGTACCAGAGGGAATGAGCAGTTCTTC
.	TRBD2	TRBV28	TRBJ2-7	15	CASSLGGRGSYEQYF	TGTGCCAGCAGTTTAGGTGGGAGGGGCTCCTACGAGCAGTACTTC
.	.	TRBV19	TRBJ2-7	13	CASSTQGLHEQYF	TGTGCCAGTAGTACACAGGGCCTCCACGAGCAGTACTTC
.	.	TRBV7-2	TRBJ2-4	14	CASSLALAKNIQYF	TGTGCCAGCAGCTTAGCCCTAGCCAAAAACATTCAGTACTTC
.	TRBD1	TRBV29-1	TRBJ1-1	11	CSGQSGRGSFF	TGCAGCGGCCAGTCGGGCAGGGGGTCTTTCTTT
.	.	TRBV30	TRBJ2-1	12	CAWASSYNEQFF	TGTGCCTGGGCGAGCTCCTACAATGAGCAGTTCTTC
.	TRBD1	TRBV30	TRBJ2-7	13	CAWSGQGRNEQYF	TGTGCCTGGAGCGGACAGGGTCGGAACGAGCAGTACTTC
.	TRBD1	TRBV27	TRBJ2-7	16	CASSLKRSGQGYEQYF	TGTGCCAGCAGTCTTAAAAGGTCGGGACAGGGCTACGAGCAGTACTTC
.	.	TRBV18	TRBJ2-5	14	CASSRKLGSETQYF	TGTGCCAGCTCACGAAAGCTAGGGAGCGAGACCCAGTACTTC
.	TRBD1	TRBV18	TRBJ1-4	14	CASSVITGDEKLFF	TGTGCCAGCTCGGTTATCACAGGGGATGAAAAACTGTTTTTT
.	TRBD2	TRBV4-3	TRBJ2-1	16	CASSQLLAGVDNEQFF	TGCGCCAGCAGCCAATTACTAGCGGGAGTAGACAATGAGCAGTTCTTC
.	.	TRBV6-1	TRBJ1-2	13	CASSRTDIYGYTF	TGTGCCAGCAGCCGGACAGACATCTATGGCTACACCTTC
.	.	TRBV6-1	TRBJ2-1	15	CASHLWDWRNNEQFF	TGTGCCAGCCACCTTTGGGACTGGAGAAACAATGAGCAGTTCTTC
.	.	TRBV4-1	TRBJ1-1	14	CASSQDGLRAEAFF	TGCGCCAGCAGCCAAGACGGCCTAAGAGCTGAAGCTTTCTTT
.	.	TRBV27	TRBJ2-7	15	CASKPLGGTSYEQYF	TGTGCCAGCAAGCCCCTCGGTGGCACTTCCTACGAGCAGTACTTC
.	.	TRBV7-3	TRBJ2-7	13	CASSFDFRTEQYF	TGTGCCAGCAGCTTCGACTTTAGAACAGAGCAGTACTTC
.	.	TRBV5-1	TRBJ2-2	14	CASSLVPQPGELFF	TGCGCCAGCAGCTTGGTCCCCCAACCCGGGGAGCTGTTTTTT
.	.	TRBV7-8	TRBJ1-1	14	CASTPGGRDTEAFF	TGTGCCAGCACTCCCGGAGGTAGGGACACTGAAGCTTTCTTT
.	.	TRBV9	TRBJ2-3	14	CASTLAPGADTQYF	TGTGCCAGCACCTTAGCCCCAGGGGCAGATACGCAGTATTTT
.	.	TRBV27	TRBJ2-3	15	CASSLIPGVTDTQYF	TGTGCCAGCAGTTTAATCCCGGGAGTAACAGATACGCAGTATTTT
.	TRBD2	TRBV7-6	TRBJ2-1	14	CASSPGLAGNEQFF	TGTGCCAGCAGCCCGGGACTAGCGGGAAATGAGCAGTTCTTC
.	TRBD2	TRBV4-1	TRBJ2-1	19	CASSPHGLAGVGVANEQFF	TGCGCCAGCAGCCCCCATGGACTAGCGGGAGTGGGAGTGGCCAATGAGCAGTTCTTC
.	TRBD1	TRBV7-9	TRBJ2-7	16	CASSLEVGQGFLEQYF	TGTGCCAGCAGCTTGGAGGTGGGACAGGGGTTCCTCGAGCAGTACTTC
.	TRBD1	TRBV7-3	TRBJ2-7	15	CASSSSGTGGSEQYF	TGTGCCAGCAGCTCCTCCGGGACAGGGGGCTCCGAGCAGTACTTC
.	TRBD1	TRBV11-2	TRBJ1-2	16	CASSLGVGQSLVGYTF	TGTGCCAGCAGCTTAGGGGTGGGACAGTCCTTGGTTGGCTACACCTTC
.	.	TRBV5-1	TRBJ1-1	14	CASSPNHVGTEAFF	TGCGCCAGCAGCCCTAACCATGTTGGCACTGAAGCTTTCTTT
.	TRBD1	TRBV5-6	TRBJ2-3	14	CASSMGQGADTQYF	TGTGCCAGCAGCATGGGACAGGGTGCAGATACGCAGTATTTT
.	TRBD1	TRBV27	TRBJ1-5	13	CASSLRDRLPQHF	TGTGCCAGCAGTTTACGGGACAGGCTGCCCCAGCATTTT